The T cell receptor (beta chain) described here comes from a study of T cell responses to AZD1222 COVID-19 vaccine. Findings and caveats of the study: Recipients of two AZD1222 doses showed rising Spike-specific TCR breadth and depth. Most donors were white British, females outnumbered males, and clonal diversity was possibly underestimated. Mapped onto spike, vaccine-associated CD4 TCRs spanned it and were dominant at 160-218 and 743-854.

Sequenced by immunoSEQ multiplex PCR; TCRdb stores in-frame clones only, minus some. The sample shows 75,000 to 95,000 clones, approximately 90% of them seen only once. Looked up from germline, CDR1 is GTSNPN and CDR2 is SVGIG (reference sequence). The germline V and J ends were trimmed by 3 bases and 2 bases, with 14 bases remaining between them. The CDR3 length is 14 residues. To note about this clone: Its target is unknown.

Analyses pooled second doses at about 4 or about 12 weeks. The sequences come from peripheral blood, collected 28 days after the second AZD1222 dose. The receptor comes from an adult who received the AZD1222 COVID-19 vaccine. This rearrangement joins TRBV30 to TRBJ2-7; D might be TRBD1 (5 bases). Here the CDR3 DNA reads TGTGCCTGGAGGGGGCATGGCAAAACCTACGAGCAGTACTTC. This gives the protein CAWRGHGKTYEQYF. The full variable domain, rest sourced from reference TRBV30 and TRBJ2-7, is SQTIHQWPATLVQPVGSPLSLECTVEGTSNPNLYWYRQAAGRGLQLLFYSVGIGQISSEVPQNLSASRPQDRQFILSSKKLLLSDSGFYLCAWRGHGKTYEQYFGPGTRLTVT.